The clone carrying this T cell receptor beta chain showed up many times. The antigen is unknown. Germline CDR1 and CDR2: ENHRY and SYGVKD. Trimming cost V 5 bases and J 3 bases, with 8 bases left between them. This CDR3 spans 12 amino acids. The data were obtained in a study of T-cell reconstitution after alpha-beta-depleted transplantation in children. Findings of the study overall: Hyperexpanded clones declined; after one year, newly produced T cells mostly supplied diversity. As was reported, about two months after transplant, alpha-beta T cells came from several hundred expanded graft clones. Where some patients showed high TCRbeta diversity at day 60, it came from recipient T cells and thymic progenitors that had survived.

During its preparation, the TCRbeta library received unique molecular identifiers. One entry per CDR3 protein, called by TCRdb with MiXCR from the PCR reads. The repertoire holds fewer than 550,000 distinct CDR3 sequences, with 10% to 13% as singletons. Sequencing was performed on PBMCs, taken before TCRalphabeta/CD19-depleted stem cell transplant. The V and J genes are TRBV10-3 and TRBJ2-7; D remains unclear. The clonotype originates from a child aged 2 to 10 with inherited bone marrow failure, due to receive a stem cell transplant. The DNA of the CDR3 is TGTGCCATCAGTCCCAGTATCTACGAGCAGTACTTC. It translates to CAISPSIYEQYF.